This TCR beta chain was obtained from a study of cytomegalovirus exposure and HLA in healthy donors. PCR primers comprised 60 Vbeta and 13 Jbeta primers. Sequenced by immunoSEQ multiplex PCR; TCRdb stores in-frame clones only, minus some. The sample has under 200,000 clones, over 9.5% seen once. V shed 4 bases and J shed 2 bases, with 15 bases lying between them. In germline, CDR1 is SGHTA, CDR2 FQGNSA. The CDR3 runs 16 residues. V usage is TRBV7-2 and J usage is TRBJ1-5; possible D gene TRBD1, 5 bases. This receptor was obtained from a man aged 50 to 60 in good health and CMV-seropositive. Sequenced sample: PBMCs. The DNA for the CDR3 is TGTGCCAGCAGCTCCCTTCCAAGCAGGGGCAATCAGCCCCAGCATTTT. Its protein product is CASSSLPSRGNQPQHF.